These 29 T cell receptor beta chains were sequenced from one sample in a study of blood T cell repertoires in COVID-19. TCRdb keeps only in-frame clones here, not all; method: immunoSEQ multiplex PCR. The sample contains 200,000 to 300,000 clones, about 86% of which appear only once. The specimen sequenced was PBMCs or T cells enriched from blood (not recorded which). Receptors originate from a woman aged 35 to 49 with acute COVID-19.

The chain carries TRBV3-1 (or the pseudogene TRBV3-2) and TRBJ2-1; 14 positions agree with TRBD2. Germline loops: CDR1 LGHDT, CDR2 YNNKEL (reference sequence). Trimming at V came to 4 bases and at J to 8 bases, leaving 4 bases not matched to a gene. The CDR3 length is 15 residues. In nucleotides, the CDR3 is TGTGCCAGCAGCCGAGGGACTAGCGGGAGCGATGAGCAGTTCTTC. Encoded protein: CASSRGTSGSDEQFF.

V gene TRBV5-4 combines with J gene TRBJ2-1, with D uncertain. CDR1 and CDR2 from the germline V gene are SGHNT and YYREEE (reference sequence). The CDR3 covers 15 residues. V shed 4 bases and J shed 14 bases, with 25 bases lying between them. CDR3 sequence: CASSPAATNSQTEFF. In nucleotides, the CDR3 is TGTGCCAGCAGCCCGGCCGCCACCAACAGTCAAACAGAGTTCTTC.

The CDR3 sequence is CASNGLAENTGELFF. Here the CDR3 DNA reads TGTGCCAGCAATGGACTAGCAGAGAACACCGGGGAGCTGTTTTTT. The chain is built from TRBV2 and TRBJ2-2; 8 nucleotides match TRBD2. CDR3 length: 15 residues. V lost 7 bases and J lost 1; bases outside the gene matches: 5. The germline CDR1 and CDR2 sequences are SNHLY and FYNNEI.

V and J are TRBV11-3 and TRBJ2-2; 7 positions match TRBD2. Germline V gives CDR1 SGHNT, CDR2 YENEEA. This CDR3 has 14 amino acids. V lost 5 bases and J lost 6; bases outside the gene matches: 6. CDR3 nucleotides: TGTGCCAGCAGCCGAGAGGGAGGGGCCGGGGAGCTGTTTTTT. It encodes CASSREGGAGELFF.

The chain uses TRBV5-1 and TRBJ2-7, with 7 bases fitting TRBD2. Germline CDR1 is SGHRS and CDR2 is YFSETQ. CDR3 length: 16 residues. V trimming: 2 bases; J trimming: 0 bases; junction bases outside the gene matches: 8. The CDR3 sequence: CASSLTLALSSYEQYF. The CDR3 nucleotides are TGCGCCAGCAGCTTAACACTAGCGTTGAGCTCCTACGAGCAGTACTTC.

The rearrangement uses TRBV10-3 and TRBJ2-3; tentative D call: TRBD2 (6 bases). Germline assignment: CDR1 ENHRY and CDR2 SYGVKD. V gave up 7 bases and J gave up 3 bases, with 20 bases separating them. The CDR3 is made up of 16 amino acids. Here the CDR3 reads CAIKDSGSFNTDTQYF. The CDR3 DNA is TGTGCCATCAAGGACTCCGGGAGCTTTAATACAGATACGCAGTATTTT.

CDR3 sequence reads: CASSLAGGEQFF. In DNA form, the CDR3 reads TGTGCCAGCAGTTTAGCGGGAGGAGAGCAGTTCTTC. The chain combines TRBV12-3 or TRBV12-4 with TRBJ2-1; D possibly corresponds to TRBD2 (6 bases). The CDR3 loop spans 12 amino acids. Deletions cut 0 bases from V and 10 bases from J, with 7 bases between.

The chain carries TRBV1 and TRBJ2-3; the listed D gene, TRBD2, was not tested against the DNA. TRBV1 is a pseudogene locus. CDR3 length equals 16 residues. The CDR3 protein is CTSSQGSGPSTDTQYF. The CDR3 DNA follows: TGCACCAGCAGCCAGGGTAGCGGTCCTAGCACAGATACGCAGTATTTT.

J is TRBJ2-7 and V is TRBV2; TRBD2 matches 8 bases. There are 13 residues in the CDR3. With 3 bases clipped from V and 5 bases from J, the junction kept 3 bases outside the gene matches. In germline, CDR1 is SNHLY, CDR2 FYNNEI. The CDR3: CASSDSGGHEQYF. Written as DNA, the CDR3 is TGTGCCAGCAGTGACTCGGGAGGGCACGAGCAGTACTTC.

V is TRBV19 and J is TRBJ1-2, with 7 bases that match TRBD1. Trimming took 10 bases from V and 7 from J; bases not matched to a gene: 9. This CDR3 is built from 12 residues. Looked up from germline, CDR1 is LNHDA and CDR2 is SQIVND (reference sequence). Written as DNA, the CDR3 is TGTGCCACCCGACAGGGATTTTTTGGCTACACCTTC. Translating it yields CATRQGFFGYTF.

The gene calls are TRBV5-5 and TRBJ2-1; 13 nucleotides match TRBD2. This CDR3 has 17 amino acids. Germline V lookup: CDR1 SGHKS, CDR2 YYEKEE (reference sequence). The V gene end was trimmed by 0 bases and the J gene end by 6 bases; junction bases not matched to a gene: 6. CDR3 in DNA: TGTGCCAGCAGCTTGGGGCTACTAGCGGGAGGGTCCAATGAGCAGTTCTTC. The encoded protein is CASSLGLLAGGSNEQFF.

The chain employs TRBV30 and TRBJ1-6; 12 bases are a match to TRBD1. Germline CDR1 and CDR2: GTSNPN and SVGIG (reference sequence). This CDR3 contains 17 residues. The V gene end was trimmed by 2 bases and the J gene end by 5 bases; junction bases not matched to a gene: 7. The CDR3 spells CAWSLGTGGRNNSPLHF. The DNA of the CDR3 is TGTGCCTGGAGTCTGGGGACAGGGGGCAGGAATAATTCACCCCTCCACTTT. Combining the CDR3 with reference TRBV30 and TRBJ1-6 gives the whole variable domain SQTIHQWPATLVQPVGSPLSLECTVEGTSNPNLYWYRQAAGRGLQLLFYSVGIGQISSEVPQNLSASRPQDRQFILSSKKLLLSDSGFYLCAWSLGTGGRNNSPLHFGNGTRLTVT.

V and J are TRBV18 and TRBJ2-3, with TRBD1 identical over 8 bases. Losses at the gene ends were 2 bases for V and 5 bases for J; bases not matched to a gene: 6. This CDR3 region has 15 residues. CDR1 and CDR2 (germline): KGHSH, LQKENI. The CDR3 DNA reads TGTGCCAGCTCACCAACAGGGGGGTTGGAAGATACGCAGTATTTT. Amino acids: CASSPTGGLEDTQYF.

CDR3 nucleotides: TGTGCCAGCACAGACTTGAGGGCCTACAATGAGCAGTTCTTC. It is translated as CASTDLRAYNEQFF. V is TRBV7-9 and J is TRBJ2-1; TRBD2 is a possible D gene (5 bases). Deletions cut 7 bases from V and 2 bases from J, with 12 bases between. Germline CDR1 SEHNR, CDR2 FQNEAQ (reference sequence). This CDR3 region has 14 residues.

J is TRBJ2-3 and V is TRBV2; TRBD1 aligns across 7 bases. After removal of 3 bases from V and 7 bases from J, the junction contained 4 bases not matched to a gene. Germline loops: CDR1 SNHLY, CDR2 FYNNEI. The CDR3 has 13 residues. This chain's CDR3 is CASSDDRVNTQYF. The CDR3 DNA follows: TGTGCCAGCAGTGACGACAGGGTGAATACGCAGTATTTT.

V gene TRBV9 combines with J gene TRBJ2-1; D might be TRBD2 (5 bases). V was shortened by 0 bases and J by 8 bases, with 18 bases between the two germline ends. Germline V gene data show CDR1 as SGDLS and CDR2 as YYNGEE. CDR3 size: 16 residues. As DNA, the CDR3 is TGTGCCAGCAGCGTAGGCCAAGCAGCGACTATCCATGAGCAGTTCTTC. It specifies CASSVGQAATIHEQFF.

This clone was seen more than once but under ten times. J is TRBJ1-5 and V is TRBV18, with a possible D match to TRBD1 (6 bases). V was pared by 2 bases and J by 1 base, with 12 bases between. Per germline, CDR1 KGHSH and CDR2 LQKENI. This CDR3 has 16 amino acids. CDR3 amino acids: CASSPIPGVSNQPQHF. The CDR3 DNA follows: TGTGCCAGCTCACCAATCCCAGGGGTGAGCAATCAGCCCCAGCATTTT.

The J gene is TRBJ2-1, the V gene TRBV7-8, with TRBD2 identical over 7 bases. Germline values: CDR1 SGHVS, CDR2 FQNEAQ. Trimming removed 5 bases from V and 2 bases from J; junction bases left unmatched: 9. The CDR3 totals 16 residues. This chain's CDR3 is CASSVGGGEAYNEQFF. CDR3 bases: TGTGCCAGCAGCGTTGGGGGGGGAGAGGCCTACAATGAGCAGTTCTTC.

This rearrangement joins TRBV7-9 to TRBJ1-4; a possible D gene is TRBD1 (5 bases). This CDR3 spans 15 amino acids. The V end was cut by 5 bases, the J end by 8 bases, with 18 bases between. The germline V gene has CDR1 SEHNR and CDR2 FQNEAQ (reference sequence). The CDR3 coding sequence is TGTGCCAGCAGCGCCTCGACAGACGTGGGCGAAAAACTGTTTTTT. This sequence encodes CASSASTDVGEKLFF.

J is TRBJ2-7 and V is TRBV27, with 8 positions matching TRBD2. V lost 2 bases and J lost 5; bases outside the gene matches: 8. Germline CDR1 is MNHEY and CDR2 is SMNVEV (reference sequence). The CDR3 has 15 residues. CDR3 amino acids: CASSLQRGSSHEQYF. CDR3 in DNA: TGTGCCAGCAGTTTACAGCGGGGGTCATCTCACGAGCAGTACTTC.

This CDR3 is CASSLVETGIAPNEQFF. The CDR3 DNA is TGTGCCAGCTCACTAGTGGAAACAGGGATTGCCCCCAATGAGCAGTTCTTC. The J gene is TRBJ2-1, the V gene TRBV18, with D possibly being TRBD1 (6 bases). Germline CDR1 KGHSH, CDR2 LQKENI. Between the trimmed V and J ends, which lost 4 bases and 6 bases, there was a span of 22 bases. The CDR3 sequence is 17 residues long.

The table lists this clone with a few counts. The rearrangement links TRBV19 to TRBJ2-1; D is uncertain. Trimming stripped 2 bases from V and 3 bases from J, with 14 bases between. The germline gives CDR1 LNHDA, CDR2 SQIVND (reference sequence). CDR3 size: 16 residues. The DNA for the CDR3 is TGTGCCAGTAGTATAAAGAAGGAGTTCCTCTACAATGAGCAGTTCTTC. It specifies CASSIKKEFLYNEQFF.

The chain combines TRBV30 with TRBJ2-3; TRBD2 aligns across 7 bases. Trimming removed 5 bases from V and 2 bases from J; junction bases left unmatched: 10. The CDR3 is 15 residues long. The germline V gene has CDR1 GTSNPN and CDR2 SVGIG (reference sequence). In DNA, the CDR3 is TGTGCCTGGCAGAAATCTAGCGGACCCACAGATACGCAGTATTTT. Translating it yields CAWQKSSGPTDTQYF.

In its sample, this clone was seen once. The CDR3: CASSPVGGDNQPQHF. The CDR3 DNA sequence: TGTGCCAGTAGCCCGGTGGGAGGGGACAATCAGCCCCAGCATTTT. This chain joins TRBV19 and TRBJ1-5; TRBD1 is a possible D gene (5 bases). Trimming removed 6 bases at V and 3 bases at J, with 15 bases between. The CDR3 length is 15 residues. Germline-derived CDR1 and CDR2 are LNHDA and SQIVND (reference sequence).

This clone occurred a few times. A read error may account for a junction end that differs from germline. The chain recombines TRBV6-1 with TRBJ2-6; 11 bases map to TRBD1. The CDR3 sequence is 17 residues long. Germline CDR1 is MNHNS and CDR2 is SASEGT. The CDR3 here is CASSEAVPGQGDNVLTF. The CDR3 bases are TGTGCCAGCAGTGAAGCTGTCCCGGGACAGGGGGACAACGTCCTGACTTTC.

The gene calls are TRBV19 and TRBJ2-3; TRBD2 agrees at 16 bases. The CDR3 loop spans 15 amino acids. Trimming cost V 6 bases and J 4 bases; bases outside gene matches: 1. Germline V CDR1 and CDR2: LNHDA, SQIVND (reference sequence). The CDR3 loop reads CASRGLAGGSDTQYF. CDR3 in DNA: TGTGCCAGTAGGGGACTAGCGGGAGGGTCAGATACGCAGTATTTT. Variable domain in full (rest from reference TRBV19 and TRBJ2-3): DGGITQSPKYLFRKEGQNVTLSCEQNLNHDAMYWYRQDPGQGLRLIYYSQIVNDFQKGDIAEGYSVSREKKESFPLTVTSAQKNPTAFYLCASRGLAGGSDTQYFGPGTRLTVL.

The chain links TRBV27 to TRBJ1-2, with D possibly TRBD1 on 5 matching bases. The germline gives CDR1 MNHEY, CDR2 SMNVEV (reference sequence). V shed 4 bases and J shed 5 bases, with 11 bases lying between them. The CDR3 runs to 13 residues. The CDR3 nucleotides read TGTGCCAGCAGTTCAGGGCCTGTATATGGCTACACCTTC. This encodes CASSSGPVYGYTF.

In nucleotides, the CDR3 is TGTGCCAGCAGCCGAGCTAGCACCTCCTACAATGAGCAGTTCTTC. As protein: CASSRASTSYNEQFF. The chain is built from TRBV6-5 and TRBJ2-1, with TRBD2 as a possible D gene (5 bases). V was cut by 6 bases and J by 0 bases, with 12 bases left in between. Germline V CDR1 and CDR2: MNHEY, SVGAGI. The CDR3 is 15 residues long.

This clone was seen a few times. This chain uses TRBV9 with TRBJ2-3; the D gene is possibly TRBD2 (5 bases). With 0 bases removed from V and 4 bases from J, the gap between germline ends came to 12 bases. Germline-derived CDR1 and CDR2 are SGDLS and YYNGEE. The CDR3 loop spans 15 amino acids. CDR3 loop: CASSVGAESADTQYF. DNA of the CDR3: TGTGCCAGCAGCGTAGGAGCGGAGAGTGCAGATACGCAGTATTTT.